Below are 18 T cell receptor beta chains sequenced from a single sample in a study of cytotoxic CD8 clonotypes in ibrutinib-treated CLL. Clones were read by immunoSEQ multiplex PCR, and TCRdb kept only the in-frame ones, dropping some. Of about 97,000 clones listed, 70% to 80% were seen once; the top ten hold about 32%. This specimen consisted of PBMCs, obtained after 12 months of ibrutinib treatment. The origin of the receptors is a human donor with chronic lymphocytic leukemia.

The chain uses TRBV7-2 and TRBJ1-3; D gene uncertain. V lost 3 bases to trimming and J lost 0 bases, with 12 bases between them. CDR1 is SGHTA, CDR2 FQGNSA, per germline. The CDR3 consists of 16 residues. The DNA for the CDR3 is TGTGCCAGCAGCTTGGGCGGGCCTTACTCTGGAAACACCATATATTTT. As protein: CASSLGGPYSGNTIYF.

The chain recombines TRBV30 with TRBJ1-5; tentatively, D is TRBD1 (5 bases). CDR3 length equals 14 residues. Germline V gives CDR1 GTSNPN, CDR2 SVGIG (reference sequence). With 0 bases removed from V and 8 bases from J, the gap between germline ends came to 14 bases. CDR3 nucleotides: TGTGCCTGGAGTGTCCCGGGACTTGGGAAGCCCCAGCATTTT. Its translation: CAWSVPGLGKPQHF. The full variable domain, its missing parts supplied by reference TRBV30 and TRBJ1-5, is SQTIHQWPATLVQPVGSPLSLECTVEGTSNPNLYWYRQAAGRGLQLLFYSVGIGQISSEVPQNLSASRPQDRQFILSSKKLLLSDSGFYLCAWSVPGLGKPQHFGDGTRLSIL.

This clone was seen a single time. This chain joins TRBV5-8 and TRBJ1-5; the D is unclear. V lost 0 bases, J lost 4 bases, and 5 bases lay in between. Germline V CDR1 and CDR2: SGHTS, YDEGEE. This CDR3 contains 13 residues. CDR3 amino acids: CASSLARNQPQHF. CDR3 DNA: TGTGCCAGCAGCTTGGCCAGGAATCAGCCCCAGCATTTT.

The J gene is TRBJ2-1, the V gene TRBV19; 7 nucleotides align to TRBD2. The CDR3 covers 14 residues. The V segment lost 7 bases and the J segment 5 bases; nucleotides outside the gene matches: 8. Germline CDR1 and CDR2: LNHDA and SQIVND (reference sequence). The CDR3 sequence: CASTPRTSHNEQFF. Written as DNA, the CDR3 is TGTGCCAGTACGCCCCGGACTAGTCACAATGAGCAGTTCTTC.

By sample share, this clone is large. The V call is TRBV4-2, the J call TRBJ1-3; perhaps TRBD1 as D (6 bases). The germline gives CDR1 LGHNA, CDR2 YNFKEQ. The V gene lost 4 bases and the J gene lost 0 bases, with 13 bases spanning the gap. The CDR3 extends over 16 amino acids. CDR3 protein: CASSRRGLHSGNTIYF. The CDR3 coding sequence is TGTGCCAGCAGCCGGAGGGGGTTACACTCTGGAAACACCATATATTTT.

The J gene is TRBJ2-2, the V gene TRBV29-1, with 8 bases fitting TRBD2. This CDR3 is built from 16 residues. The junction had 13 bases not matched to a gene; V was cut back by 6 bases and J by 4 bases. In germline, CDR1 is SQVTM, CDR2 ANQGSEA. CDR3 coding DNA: TGCAGCGTGGTCCCTCGGGGGGGTTCTTCCACCGGGGAGCTGTTTTTT. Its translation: CSVVPRGGSSTGELFF.

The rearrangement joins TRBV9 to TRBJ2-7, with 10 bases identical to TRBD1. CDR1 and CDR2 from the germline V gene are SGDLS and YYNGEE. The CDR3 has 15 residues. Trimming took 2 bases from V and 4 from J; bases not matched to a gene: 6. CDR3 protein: CASSVNPGQGYEQYF. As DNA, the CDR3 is TGTGCCAGCAGCGTTAACCCGGGACAGGGGTACGAGCAGTACTTC.

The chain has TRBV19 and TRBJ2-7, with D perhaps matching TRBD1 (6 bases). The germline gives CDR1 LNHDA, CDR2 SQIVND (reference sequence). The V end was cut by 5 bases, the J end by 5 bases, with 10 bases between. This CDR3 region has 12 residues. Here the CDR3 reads CASSSGGHEQYF. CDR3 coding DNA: TGTGCCAGTAGTTCTGGGGGCCACGAGCAGTACTTC.

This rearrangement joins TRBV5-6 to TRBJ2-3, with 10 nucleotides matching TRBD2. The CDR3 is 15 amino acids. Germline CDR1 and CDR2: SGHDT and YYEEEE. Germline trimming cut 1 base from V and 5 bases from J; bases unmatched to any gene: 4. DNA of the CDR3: TGTGCCAGCAGCTTGAGGGCTAGCGGGGGAGATACGCAGTATTTT. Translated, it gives CASSLRASGGDTQYF.

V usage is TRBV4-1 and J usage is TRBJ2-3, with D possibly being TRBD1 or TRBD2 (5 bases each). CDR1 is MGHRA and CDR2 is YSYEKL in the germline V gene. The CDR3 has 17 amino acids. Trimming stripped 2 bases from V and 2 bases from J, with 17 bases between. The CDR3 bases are TGCGCCAGCAGCCAAAGCCACAGTGGGGGAGTCACAGATACGCAGTATTTT. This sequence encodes CASSQSHSGGVTDTQYF.

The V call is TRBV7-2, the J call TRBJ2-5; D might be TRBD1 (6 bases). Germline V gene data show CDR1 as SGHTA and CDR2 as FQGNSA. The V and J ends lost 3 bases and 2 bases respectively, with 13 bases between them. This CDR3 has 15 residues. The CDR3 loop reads CASSFPRTVQETQYF. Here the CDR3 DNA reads TGTGCCAGCAGCTTTCCCAGGACAGTACAAGAGACCCAGTACTTC. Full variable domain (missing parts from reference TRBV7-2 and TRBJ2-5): GAGVSQSPSNKVTEKGKDVELRCDPISGHTALYWYRQSLGQGLEFLIYFQGNSAPDKSGLPSDRFSAERTGGSVSTLTIQRTQQEDSAVYLCASSFPRTVQETQYFGPGTRLLVL.

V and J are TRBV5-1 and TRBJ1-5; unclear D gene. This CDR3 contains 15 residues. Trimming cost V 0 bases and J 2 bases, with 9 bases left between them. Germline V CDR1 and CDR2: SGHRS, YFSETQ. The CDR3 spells CASSLEGVGNQPQHF. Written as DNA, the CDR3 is TGCGCCAGCAGCTTGGAGGGTGTGGGCAATCAGCCCCAGCATTTT.

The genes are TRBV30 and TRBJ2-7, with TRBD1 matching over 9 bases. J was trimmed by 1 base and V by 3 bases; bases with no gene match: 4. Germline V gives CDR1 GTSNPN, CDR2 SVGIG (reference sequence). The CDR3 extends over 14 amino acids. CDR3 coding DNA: TGTGCCTGGAGCTTCGGGACAGGGTCCTACGAGCAGTACTTC. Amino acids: CAWSFGTGSYEQYF.

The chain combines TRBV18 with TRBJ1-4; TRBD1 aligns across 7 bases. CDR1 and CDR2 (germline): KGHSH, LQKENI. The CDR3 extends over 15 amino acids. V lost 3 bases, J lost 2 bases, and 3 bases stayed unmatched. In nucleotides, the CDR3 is TGTGCCAGCTCACCCACAGGGGCGACTAATGAAAAACTGTTTTTT. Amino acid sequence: CASSPTGATNEKLFF.

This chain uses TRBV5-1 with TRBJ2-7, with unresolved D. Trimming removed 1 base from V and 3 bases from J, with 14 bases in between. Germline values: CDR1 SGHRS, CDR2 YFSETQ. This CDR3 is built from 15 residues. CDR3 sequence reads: CASSLTLQRDYEQYF. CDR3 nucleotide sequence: TGCGCCAGCAGCTTGACGTTACAGAGAGACTACGAGCAGTACTTC. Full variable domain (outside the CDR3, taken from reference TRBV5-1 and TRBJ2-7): KAGVTQTPRYLIKTRGQQVTLSCSPISGHRSVSWYQQTPGQGLQFLFEYFSETQRNKGNFPGRFSGRQFSNSRSEMNVSTLELGDSALYLCASSLTLQRDYEQYFGPGTRLTVT.

CDR3 protein: CASSWTRGDTYNEQFF. In DNA, the CDR3 is TGTGCCAGCAGTTGGACCAGGGGGGACACTTACAATGAGCAGTTCTTC. V usage is TRBV6-6 and J usage is TRBJ2-1; weak D call: TRBD1 (7 bases). The CDR3 sequence is 16 residues long. V lost 4 bases and J 4 bases, leaving 17 bases between the germline ends. CDR1 is MNHNY and CDR2 is SVGAGI in the germline V gene (reference sequence).

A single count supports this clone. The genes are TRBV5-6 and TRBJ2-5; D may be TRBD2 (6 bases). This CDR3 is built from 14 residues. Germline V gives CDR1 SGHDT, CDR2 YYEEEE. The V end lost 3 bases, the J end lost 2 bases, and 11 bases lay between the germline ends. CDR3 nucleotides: TGTGCCAGCAGCTGGCGGACTACTCAAGAGACCCAGTACTTC. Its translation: CASSWRTTQETQYF.

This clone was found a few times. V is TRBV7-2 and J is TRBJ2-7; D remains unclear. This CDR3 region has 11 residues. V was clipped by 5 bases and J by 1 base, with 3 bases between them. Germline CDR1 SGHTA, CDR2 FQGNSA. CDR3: CASSRSYEQYF. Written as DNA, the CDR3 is TGTGCCAGCAGCCGATCCTACGAGCAGTACTTC.